These 10 T cell receptor beta chains share one sample of origin, sequenced in a study of T cell changes during pregnancy in multiple sclerosis. Profiled with immunoSEQ multiplex PCR; TCRdb holds only in-frame clones, not every one. This table has 65,000 to 85,000 clones, 80% to 95% appearing once. This material consisted of CD4+ T cells from peripheral blood mononuclear cells, taken after pregnancy. The receptors here all came from a female donor with multiple sclerosis, enrolled in a pregnancy study.

This sequence joins TRBV5-1 and TRBJ2-1; the match to TRBD2 covers 13 bases. The CDR3 length is 16 residues. From germline, CDR1 is SGHRS and CDR2 YFSETQ. The V segment lost 4 bases and the J segment 0 bases; nucleotides outside the gene matches: 1. The DNA of the CDR3 is TGCGCCAGCAGCAGGACTAGCGGGGGCTCCTACAATGAGCAGTTCTTC. Its protein is CASSRTSGGSYNEQFF.

This chain links TRBV5-1 with TRBJ1-2; TRBD1 aligns across 7 bases. The CDR3 is 14 amino acids. Germline trimming cut 3 bases from V and 5 bases from J; bases unmatched to any gene: 7. The germline V gene has CDR1 SGHRS and CDR2 YFSETQ. The chain's CDR3 is CASSSDRVSYGYTF. CDR3 nucleotides: TGCGCCAGCAGCTCTGACAGGGTATCATATGGCTACACCTTC.

The chain has TRBV5-1 and TRBJ2-1, with D unresolved. The CDR3 covers 11 residues. Germline CDR1 reads SGHRS; CDR2 reads YFSETQ. Trimming took 5 bases from V and 8 from J, leaving 8 bases between them. CDR3 residues: CASRSRDEQFF. DNA of the CDR3: TGCGCCAGCAGGTCCCGCGATGAGCAGTTCTTC.

This clone was seen once. The chain employs TRBV11-2 and TRBJ1-2; TRBD1 is a possible D gene (6 bases). The CDR3 totals 15 residues. The germline V and J ends were trimmed by 4 bases and 0 bases, with 12 bases remaining between them. Germline V gives CDR1 SGHAT, CDR2 FQNNGV. CDR3 loop: CASSYGQRANYGYTF. The CDR3 DNA is TGTGCCAGCAGCTACGGACAGAGAGCTAACTATGGCTACACCTTC.

Turning to this clone: Germline is not matched at one junction end, which may reflect a read error. The chain recombines TRBV19 with TRBJ1-3, with 7 bases fitting TRBD1. CDR1 LNHDA and CDR2 SQIVND come from the germline V gene (reference sequence). This CDR3 spans 14 amino acids. The CDR3 DNA reads TGTGCCAGTAGTATCTCCTGGACAGGAATCACCATATATTTT. It yields the protein CASSISWTGITIYF.

The rearrangement joins TRBV18 to TRBJ1-2; 9 nucleotides align to TRBD1. V shed 3 bases, J shed 8 bases, and the junction held 7 bases outside the gene matches. This CDR3 comprises 14 residues. Germline-derived CDR1 and CDR2 are KGHSH and LQKENI. Written as DNA, the CDR3 is TGTGCCAGCTCACCCGGGACAGGGAATGAGGGCTACACCTTC. It translates to CASSPGTGNEGYTF.

The chain has TRBV5-1 and TRBJ1-1; D possibly corresponds to TRBD1 (6 bases). Looked up from germline, CDR1 is SGHRS and CDR2 is YFSETQ. CDR3 length: 16 residues. V lost 4 bases to trimming and J lost 0 bases, with 16 bases between them. CDR3 loop: CASSPVWDTMNTEAFF. The CDR3 DNA is TGCGCCAGCAGCCCGGTATGGGACACAATGAACACTGAAGCTTTCTTT.

This clone was detected a few times. The rearrangement joins TRBV10-3 to TRBJ2-2; tentatively, D is TRBD1 (5 bases). Trimming took 7 bases from V and 2 from J, leaving 8 bases between them. Germline loops: CDR1 ENHRY, CDR2 SYGVKD. This CDR3 has 13 amino acids. The CDR3 sequence is CAIKGRNTGELFF. The CDR3 nucleotides are TGTGCCATCAAGGGGCGCAACACCGGGGAGCTGTTTTTT.

This chain joins TRBV12-2 and TRBJ1-5; no DNA check was done on the table's D call, TRBD1. TRBV12-2 is deemed a pseudogene. The CDR3 length is 17 residues. In nucleotides, the CDR3 is TGTGCAAGTCGCTTCTCGGGGTACAGGGAGCGCAATCAGCCCCAGCATTTT. Its translation: CASRFSGYRERNQPQHF.

The chain joins TRBV9 to TRBJ2-3, with 8 bases that match TRBD2. Germline CDR1 SGDLS, CDR2 YYNGEE. CDR3 length equals 15 residues. V was clipped by 0 bases and J by 6 bases; unmatched bases: 6. The CDR3 DNA is TGTGCCAGCAGCGTAGGCGGGGGGTCCACGGATACGCAGTATTTT. Protein: CASSVGGGSTDTQYF.